This T cell receptor (beta chain) was sequenced in a study of radiation and T cells in renal cell carcinoma. Background on the study: Nephrectomy followed 15 Gy stereotactic body radiation by 4 weeks.

Details on this clone: Its antigen is not identified.

The method was immunoSEQ multiplex PCR; TCRdb's version includes in-frame clones alone and lacks a portion of them. The sample includes tens of thousands of clones, 80% to 90% seen only once; the top ten take approximately 22%. Regarding time point: blood 2 weeks post-SBRT. The treatment was: 15 Gy SBRT to primary tumor, nephrectomy 4 weeks later. This renal cell carcinoma was of the clear cell type. Germline CDR1 MNHEY, CDR2 SVGAGI. V lost 5 bases, J lost 0 bases, and 4 bases stayed unmatched. The length of the CDR3 is 15 residues. Broader study findings: Pretreatment tumor biopsies were lacking, so baseline clonotypes are unknown.

The sequences come from blood, collected from a patient whose treatment included radiotherapy and nephrectomy. The chain carries TRBV6-5 and TRBJ2-7, with 10 bases identical to TRBD1. This TCR was recovered from a woman between 50 and 59 years old with renal cell carcinoma. The DNA for the CDR3 is TGTGCCAGCAGTAAAGACAGGGGGCCCTCCTACGAGCAGTACTTC. This translates into CASSKDRGPSYEQYF.